The 21 T cell receptor beta chains listed next were all sequenced from one sample in a study of OX40 agonist ivuxolimab in advanced cancers. Method: immunoSEQ multiplex PCR; TCRdb's copy keeps in-frame clones and lacks some. The sample includes more than 60,000 clones, 85% seen only once; the top ten take 0.5% to 0.8%. Specimen: CD4+ or CD8+ T cells sorted from blood, collected in a trial of the OX40 agonist ivuxolimab. Every receptor here comes from an adult with an advanced solid tumor such as melanoma, head and neck, liver or kidney cancer.

V usage is TRBV10-3 and J usage is TRBJ2-3; possible D gene TRBD1, 5 bases. V gave up 6 bases and J gave up 4 bases, with 11 bases separating them. This CDR3 spans 13 amino acids. The germline CDR1 and CDR2 sequences are ENHRY and SYGVKD. CDR3 bases: TGTGCCATCAGAGATCAGGGCGCAGATACGCAGTATTTT. Translating it yields CAIRDQGADTQYF.

This chain connects TRBV7-2 to TRBJ2-3; D remains unclear. The CDR3 runs 13 residues. CDR1 and CDR2 from the germline V gene are SGHTA and FQGNSA. V was clipped by 5 bases and J by 4 bases, with 10 bases between them. The CDR3 is CASSPQLADTQYF. DNA for the CDR3: TGTGCCAGCAGCCCCCAGTTAGCAGATACGCAGTATTTT.

The rearrangement uses TRBV18 and TRBJ1-1; 9 bases are shared with TRBD1. The length of the CDR3 is 14 residues. Germline trimming cut 4 bases from V and 5 bases from J; bases unmatched to any gene: 5. CDR1 KGHSH and CDR2 LQKENI come from the germline V gene. This chain's CDR3 is CASSQGTGNTEAFF. The CDR3 region has the DNA TGTGCCAGCTCACAGGGGACAGGGAATACTGAAGCTTTCTTT.

The gene calls are TRBV29-1 and TRBJ2-4, with D hard to call. The CDR3 is 13 amino acids. The V gene lost 3 bases and the J gene lost 5 bases, with 11 bases spanning the gap. CDR1 and CDR2 (germline): SQVTM, ANQGSEA. The CDR3 sequence: CSVDGVGENIQYF. The CDR3 DNA follows: TGCAGCGTTGACGGTGTGGGCGAAAACATTCAGTACTTC.

This chain's CDR3 is CASSINRENEQFF. The CDR3 coding sequence is TGTGCCAGTAGTATTAACAGGGAAAATGAGCAGTTCTTC. V and J are TRBV19 and TRBJ2-1; tentatively, D is TRBD1 (6 bases). The germline V gene encodes CDR1 LNHDA and CDR2 SQIVND (reference sequence). The CDR3 runs 13 residues. V was shortened by 3 bases and J by 7 bases, with 10 bases between the two germline ends.

This chain connects TRBV5-4 to TRBJ2-7, with 8 bases that match TRBD2. The germline V gene encodes CDR1 SGHNT and CDR2 YYREEE (reference sequence). This CDR3 region has 14 residues. V dropped 1 base and J dropped 2; count of bases not matched to a gene: 2. CDR3 sequence reads: CASSLTAGAYEQYF. The CDR3 DNA reads TGTGCCAGCAGCTTGACAGCGGGGGCCTACGAGCAGTACTTC.

The chain carries TRBV19 and TRBJ2-3, with a weak D call TRBD2 (5 bases). Per germline, CDR1 LNHDA and CDR2 SQIVND (reference sequence). This CDR3 has 14 amino acids. Trimming stripped 8 bases from V and 2 bases from J, with 14 bases between. CDR3 DNA: TGTGCCAGTGGCGCGGGCGGGTCCACAGATACGCAGTATTTT. This gives the protein CASGAGGSTDTQYF.

The chain has TRBV5-4 and TRBJ1-3; no clear D gene. Per germline, CDR1 SGHNT and CDR2 YYREEE (reference sequence). The CDR3 has 12 residues. V was shortened by 2 bases and J by 4 bases, with 4 bases between the two germline ends. The CDR3 sequence is CASSLAGNTIYF. The DNA of the CDR3 is TGTGCCAGCAGCTTAGCCGGAAACACCATATATTTT.

The V gene is TRBV7-9, the J gene TRBJ2-5; 11 bases agree with TRBD2. Germline V gives CDR1 SEHNR, CDR2 FQNEAQ (reference sequence). Trimming at V came to 1 base and at J to 1 base, leaving 2 bases not matched to a gene. The length of the CDR3 is 16 residues. CDR3 sequence: CASSLGTSGGQETQYF. CDR3 in DNA: TGTGCCAGCAGCTTAGGCACTAGCGGGGGCCAAGAGACCCAGTACTTC. The complete variable domain, with remaining parts taken from reference TRBV7-9 and TRBJ2-5, reads DTGVSQNPRHKITKRGQNVTFRCDPISEHNRLYWYRQTLGQGPEFLTYFQNEAQLEKSRLLSDRFSAERPKGSFSTLEIQRTEQGDSAMYLCASSLGTSGGQETQYFGPGTRLLVL.

This clone was observed a single time. V gene TRBV10-3 combines with J gene TRBJ2-7; tentatively, D is TRBD1 (5 bases). Germline V gene sequence: CDR1 ENHRY, CDR2 SYGVKD. This CDR3 has 14 amino acids. Trimming left V 0 bases short and J 2 bases short, with 8 bases between. The DNA for the CDR3 is TGTGCCATCAGTGAGTCGGTAGGGGCCTACGAGCAGTACTTC. This encodes CAISESVGAYEQYF.

This clone came up once. The chain uses TRBV7-6 and TRBJ2-5, with D maybe TRBD1 (6 bases). V was clipped by 1 base and J by 7 bases, with 16 bases between them. There are 15 residues in the CDR3. Germline V gene lookup returns CDR1 SGHVS and CDR2 FNYEAQ. The CDR3 DNA follows: TGTGCCAGCAGCTTAGGGGGAGTCCAGGGGTGGACCCAGTACTTC. This sequence encodes CASSLGGVQGWTQYF. The whole variable domain, remainder taken from reference TRBV7-6 and TRBJ2-5, is GAGVSQSPRYKVTKRGQDVALRCDPISGHVSLYWYRQALGQGPEFLTYFNYEAQQDKSGLPNDRFSAERPEGSISTLTIQRTEQRDSAMYRCASSLGGVQGWTQYFGPGTRLLVL.

V gene TRBV18 combines with J gene TRBJ1-5; D uncertain. Germline V gives CDR1 KGHSH, CDR2 LQKENI. V lost 5 bases and J 0 bases, leaving 14 bases between the germline ends. The CDR3 is 16 residues long. CDR3 nucleotide sequence: TGTGCCAGCTCAGCCCCAGAGTTGAGTAGCAATCAGCCCCAGCATTTT. This encodes CASSAPELSSNQPQHF.

The chain has TRBV5-1 and TRBJ2-7; TRBD2 aligns across 7 bases. Germline trimming cut 0 bases from V and 2 bases from J; bases unmatched to any gene: 8. CDR1 and CDR2 (germline): SGHRS, YFSETQ. There are 16 residues in the CDR3. The CDR3 loop reads CASSLASGSGTYEQYF. DNA of the CDR3: TGCGCCAGCAGCTTGGCATCAGGGAGCGGGACCTACGAGCAGTACTTC.

This clone was observed once. This chain links TRBV9 with TRBJ1-3; D might be TRBD1 (6 bases). CDR3 length: 15 amino acids. Trimming pared 0 bases from V and 2 bases from J, leaving 9 bases between. The germline gives CDR1 SGDLS, CDR2 YYNGEE. The CDR3 coding sequence is TGTGCCAGCAGCGTAGCACAGGGTCCTGGAAACACCATATATTTT. Translating gives CASSVAQGPGNTIYF.

The chain links TRBV6-5 to TRBJ2-2; D ambiguous. CDR3 length: 14 amino acids. CDR1 MNHEY and CDR2 SVGAGI come from the germline V gene. The V end lost 0 bases, the J end lost 6 bases, and 8 bases lay between the germline ends. The CDR3 is CASSYSTGPGELFF. The CDR3 region has the DNA TGTGCCAGCAGTTACTCGACTGGGCCCGGGGAGCTGTTTTTT.

CDR3 bases: TGTGCCAGCAGCCCACAGGGATACACCATATATTTT. Its protein is CASSPQGYTIYF. This chain links TRBV14 with TRBJ1-3; weak D call: TRBD1 (6 bases). The germline CDR1 and CDR2 sequences are SGHDN and FVKESK. The V gene lost 4 bases and the J gene lost 8 bases, with 9 bases spanning the gap. The CDR3 has 12 residues.

The chain joins TRBV30 to TRBJ1-2, with D tentatively TRBD1 (5 bases). The CDR3 is 11 amino acids. CDR1 is GTSNPN, CDR2 SVGIG, per germline (reference sequence). V lost 5 bases and J lost 3, with 7 bases in between. The CDR3 nucleotides are TGTGCCTGGGGGACCGACTATGGCTACACCTTC. Encoded protein: CAWGTDYGYTF. The variable domain in full, with the rest retrieved from reference TRBV30 and TRBJ1-2, is SQTIHQWPATLVQPVGSPLSLECTVEGTSNPNLYWYRQAAGRGLQLLFYSVGIGQISSEVPQNLSASRPQDRQFILSSKKLLLSDSGFYLCAWGTDYGYTFGSGTRLTVV.

For the CDR3, the DNA is TGTGCCAGCAGCCGGGACAGCGAGAGCTCTGGAAACACCATATATTTT. Translating gives CASSRDSESSGNTIYF. The chain links TRBV11-2 to TRBJ1-3, with 7 bases aligning to TRBD1. Germline V gives CDR1 SGHAT, CDR2 FQNNGV. The CDR3 contains 16 residues. Trimming removed 5 bases from V and 0 bases from J; junction bases left unmatched: 7.

The CDR3 DNA follows: TGTGCCAGCAGCTTATTCGGGACTAGCACTTACAATGAGCAGTTCTTC. This translates into CASSLFGTSTYNEQFF. V usage is TRBV7-6 and J usage is TRBJ2-1; 9 bases line up with TRBD2. V shed 2 bases and J 4 bases; nucleotides not matched to a gene: 6. The germline V gene has CDR1 SGHVS and CDR2 FNYEAQ. CDR3 length equals 16 residues.

This sequence joins TRBV6-6 and TRBJ1-3; TRBD1 agrees at 8 bases. Germline CDR1 and CDR2: MNHNY and SVGAGI (reference sequence). The trim removed 2 bases at V and 5 bases at J, leaving 8 bases unmatched. The CDR3 runs to 16 residues. The CDR3 spells CASSYGNRGERNTIYF. The CDR3 DNA sequence: TGTGCCAGCAGTTACGGCAACAGGGGGGAAAGAAACACCATATATTTT.

V usage is TRBV29-1 and J usage is TRBJ1-1, with D hard to call. V was pared by 7 bases and J by 7 bases, with 13 bases between. The CDR3 is made up of 11 amino acids. CDR1 and CDR2 from the germline V gene are SQVTM and ANQGSEA. CDR3 loop: CSGTGLYEAFF. The CDR3 coding sequence is TGCAGCGGGACCGGGCTTTATGAAGCTTTCTTT.